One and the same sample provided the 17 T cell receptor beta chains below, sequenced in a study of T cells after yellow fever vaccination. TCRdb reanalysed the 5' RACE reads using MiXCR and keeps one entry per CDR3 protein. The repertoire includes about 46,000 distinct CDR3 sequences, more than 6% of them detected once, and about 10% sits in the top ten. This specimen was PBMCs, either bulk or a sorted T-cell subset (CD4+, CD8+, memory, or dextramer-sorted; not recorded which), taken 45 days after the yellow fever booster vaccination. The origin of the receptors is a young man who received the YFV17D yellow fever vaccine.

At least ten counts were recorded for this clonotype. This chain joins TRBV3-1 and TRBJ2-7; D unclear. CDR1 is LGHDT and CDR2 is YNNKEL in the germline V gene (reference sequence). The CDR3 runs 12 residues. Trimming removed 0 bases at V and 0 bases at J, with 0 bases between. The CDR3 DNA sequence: TGTGCCAGCAGCCAAGACTCCTACGAGCAGTACTTC. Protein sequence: CASSQDSYEQYF.

The CDR3 is CASSQGVGSYEQYF. The DNA for the CDR3 is TGCGCCAGCAGCCAAGGCGTGGGTTCCTACGAGCAGTACTTC. V gene TRBV4-3 combines with J gene TRBJ2-7; D not resolved. V gave up 1 base and J gave up 1 base, with 8 bases separating them. The CDR3 has 14 residues. The germline V gene has CDR1 LGHNA and CDR2 YSLEER.

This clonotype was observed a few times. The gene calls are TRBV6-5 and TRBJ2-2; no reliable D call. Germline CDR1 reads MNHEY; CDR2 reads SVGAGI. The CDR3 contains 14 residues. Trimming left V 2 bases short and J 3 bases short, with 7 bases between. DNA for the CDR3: TGTGCCAGCAGTTACGGACCAGACACCGGGGAGCTGTTTTTT. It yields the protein CASSYGPDTGELFF.

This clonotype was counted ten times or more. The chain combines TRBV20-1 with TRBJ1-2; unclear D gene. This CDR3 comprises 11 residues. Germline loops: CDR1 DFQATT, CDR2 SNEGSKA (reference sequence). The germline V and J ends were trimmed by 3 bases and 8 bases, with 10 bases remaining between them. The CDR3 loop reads CSASSGIGYTF. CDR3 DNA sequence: TGCAGTGCTAGTTCGGGAATCGGCTACACCTTC.

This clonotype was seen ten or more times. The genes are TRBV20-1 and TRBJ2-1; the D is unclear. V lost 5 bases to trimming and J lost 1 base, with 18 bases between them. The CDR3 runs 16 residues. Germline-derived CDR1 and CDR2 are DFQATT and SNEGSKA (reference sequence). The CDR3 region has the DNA TGCAGTGCTTCAACCCCGTACCAGGTTTCCTACAATGAGCAGTTCTTC. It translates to CSASTPYQVSYNEQFF.

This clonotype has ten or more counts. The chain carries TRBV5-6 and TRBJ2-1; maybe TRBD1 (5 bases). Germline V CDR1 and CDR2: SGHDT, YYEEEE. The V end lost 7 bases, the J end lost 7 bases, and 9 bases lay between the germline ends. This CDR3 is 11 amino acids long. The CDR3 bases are TGTGCCAGCCGCCCAGGGAATGAGCAGTTCTTC. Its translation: CASRPGNEQFF. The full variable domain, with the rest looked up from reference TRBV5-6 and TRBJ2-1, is DAGVTQSPTHLIKTRGQQVTLRCSPKSGHDTVSWYQQALGQGPQFIFQYYEEEERQRGNFPDRFSGHQFPNYSSELNVNALLLGDSALYLCASRPGNEQFFGPGTRLTVL.

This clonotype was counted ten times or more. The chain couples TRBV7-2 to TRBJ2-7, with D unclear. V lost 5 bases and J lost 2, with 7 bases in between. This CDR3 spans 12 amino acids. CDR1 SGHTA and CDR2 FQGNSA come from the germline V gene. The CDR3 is CASSPLAYEQYF. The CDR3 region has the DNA TGTGCCAGCAGCCCCCTGGCCTACGAGCAGTACTTC.

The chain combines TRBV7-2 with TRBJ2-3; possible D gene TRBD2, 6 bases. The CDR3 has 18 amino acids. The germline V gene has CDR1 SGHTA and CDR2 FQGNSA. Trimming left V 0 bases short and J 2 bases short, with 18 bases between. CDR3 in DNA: TGTGCCAGCAGCTTAGCCACTCGGCGGGGCAAAGTCACAGATACGCAGTATTTT. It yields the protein CASSLATRRGKVTDTQYF.

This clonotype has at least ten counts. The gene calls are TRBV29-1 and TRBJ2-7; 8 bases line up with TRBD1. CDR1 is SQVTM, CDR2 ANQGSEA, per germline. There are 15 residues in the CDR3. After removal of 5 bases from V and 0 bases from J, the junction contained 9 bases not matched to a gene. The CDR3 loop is CSVKTGQASSYEQYF. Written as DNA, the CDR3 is TGCAGCGTTAAAACGGGACAGGCGAGCTCCTACGAGCAGTACTTC.

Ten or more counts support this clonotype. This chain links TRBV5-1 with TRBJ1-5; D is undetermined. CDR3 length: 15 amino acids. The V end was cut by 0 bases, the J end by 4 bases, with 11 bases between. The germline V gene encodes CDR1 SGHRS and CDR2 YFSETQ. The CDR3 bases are TGCGCCAGCAGCTTGGACAGTCCGGCGAATCAGCCCCAGCATTTT. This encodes CASSLDSPANQPQHF.

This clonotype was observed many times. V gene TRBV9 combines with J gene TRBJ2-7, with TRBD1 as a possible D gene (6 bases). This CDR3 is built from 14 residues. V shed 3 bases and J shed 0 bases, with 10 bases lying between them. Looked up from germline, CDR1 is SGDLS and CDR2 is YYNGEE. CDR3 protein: CASSAGAGSYEQYF. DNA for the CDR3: TGTGCCAGCAGCGCAGGGGCGGGCTCCTACGAGCAGTACTTC.

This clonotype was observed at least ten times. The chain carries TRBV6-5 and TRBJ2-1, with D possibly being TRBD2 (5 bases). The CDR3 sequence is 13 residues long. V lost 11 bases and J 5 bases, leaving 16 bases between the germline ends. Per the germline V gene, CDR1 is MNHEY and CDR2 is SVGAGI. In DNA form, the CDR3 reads TGTGCCGTGGCCGAGCGGAACCACAATGAGCAGTTCTTC. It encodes CAVAERNHNEQFF.

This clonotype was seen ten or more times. The CDR3 DNA reads as TGTGCCAGCTCAATGGACAGGGCCACTGAAGCTTTCTTT. It translates to CASSMDRATEAFF. The rearrangement joins TRBV18 to TRBJ1-1; 8 bases agree with TRBD1. Germline lookup yields CDR1 KGHSH and CDR2 LQKENI. This CDR3 has 13 amino acids. The V and J ends lost 5 bases and 4 bases, in that order; junction bases with no gene match: 3.

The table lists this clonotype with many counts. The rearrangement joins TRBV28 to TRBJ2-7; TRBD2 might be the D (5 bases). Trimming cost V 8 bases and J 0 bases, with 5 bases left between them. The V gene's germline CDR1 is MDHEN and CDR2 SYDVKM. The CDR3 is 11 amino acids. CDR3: CASGLSYEQYF. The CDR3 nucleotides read TGTGCCAGCGGACTCTCCTACGAGCAGTACTTC.

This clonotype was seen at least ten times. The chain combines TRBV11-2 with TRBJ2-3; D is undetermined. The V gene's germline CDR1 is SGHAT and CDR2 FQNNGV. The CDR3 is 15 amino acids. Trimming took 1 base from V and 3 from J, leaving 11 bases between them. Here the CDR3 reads CASSLGSPRTDTQYF. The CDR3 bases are TGTGCCAGCAGCTTAGGTAGTCCGCGAACAGATACGCAGTATTTT.

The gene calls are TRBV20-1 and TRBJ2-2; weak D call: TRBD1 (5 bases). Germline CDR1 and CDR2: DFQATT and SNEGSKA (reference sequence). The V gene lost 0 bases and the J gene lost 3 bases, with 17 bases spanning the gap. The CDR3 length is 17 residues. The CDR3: CSARDSRKGLDTGELFF. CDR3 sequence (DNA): TGCAGTGCTAGAGATTCCCGGAAGGGGCTGGACACCGGGGAGCTGTTTTTT.

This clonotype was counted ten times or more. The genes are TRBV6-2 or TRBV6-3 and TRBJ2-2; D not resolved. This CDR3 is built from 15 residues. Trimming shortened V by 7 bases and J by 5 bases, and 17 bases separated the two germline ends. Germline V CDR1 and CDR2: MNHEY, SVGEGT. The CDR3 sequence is CASMYRVGGTGELFF. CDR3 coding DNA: TGTGCCAGCATGTACCGGGTCGGTGGGACCGGGGAGCTGTTTTTT.